This TCR beta chain was recovered during a study of blood T cell repertoires in COVID-19. The CDR3 is 16 amino acids. Germline lookup yields CDR1 MDHEN and CDR2 SYDVKM. V lost 2 bases and J 2 bases, leaving 15 bases between the germline ends. Per the original methods: Estimation of nucleated cell counts was performed using reference gene primer amplification. Sequencing was performed with immunoSEQ multiplex PCR; in TCRdb, only in-frame clones are kept and a portion is missing. The V and J calls and the clone size are those of that table, but D and trimming were determined from the DNA. Of about 65,000 clones in the sample, approximately 77% were seen once.

This receptor was identified in a human donor in a cohort sampled during active COVID-19. This sequence joins TRBV28 and TRBJ2-5, with D possibly TRBD2 on 6 matching bases. Specimen: peripheral blood. The CDR3 here is CASSLRLRGLQETQYF. CDR3 in DNA: TGTGCCAGCAGTTTACGGTTGCGGGGCCTGCAAGAGACCCAGTACTTC.